This T cell receptor beta chain was recorded in a study of blood T cell repertoires in COVID-19. The V gene's germline CDR1 is SNHLY and CDR2 FYNNEI. The CDR3 runs to 14 residues. The J segment lost 7 bases and the V segment lost 4 bases, leaving 6 bases of the junction unmatched. Repertoires were generated with immunoSEQ multiplex PCR, while TCRdb's copy carries only in-frame clones and drops some. Here the sample spans around 280,000 clones, around 87% being singletons. This chain links TRBV2 with TRBJ1-1, with 10 bases fitting TRBD1. This TCR was sampled from a woman aged 50 to 65 who had recovered from COVID-19. The sequenced material came from peripheral blood. This CDR3 reads CASSGQGAVGEAFF. The CDR3 DNA reads TGTGCCAGCAGTGGACAGGGGGCGGTTGGTGAAGCTTTCTTT. Drawing the rest from reference TRBV2 and TRBJ1-1, the complete variable domain is EPEVTQTPSHQVTQMGQEVILRCVPISNHLYFYWYRQILGQKVEFLVSFYNNEISEKSEIFDDQFSVERPDGSNFTLKIRSTKLEDSAMYFCASSGQGAVGEAFFGQGTRLTVV.